These 10 T cell receptor beta chains came from one sample sequenced in a study of blood T cell repertoires in COVID-19. Here immunoSEQ multiplex PCR was the method, and the copy in TCRdb shows in-frame clones only, minus some. The sample gives 70,000 to 95,000 clones, around nine tenths of which show up once; about 15% is in the top ten. The source material was peripheral blood. Receptors originate from a man aged 70-80 years with active or convalescent COVID-19.

V usage is TRBV5-1 and J usage is TRBJ2-3, with D tentatively TRBD2 (6 bases). The CDR3 covers 15 residues. Germline V lookup: CDR1 SGHRS, CDR2 YFSETQ. Trimming removed 6 bases at V and 6 bases at J, with 20 bases between. CDR3 nucleotides: TGCGCCAGCACCCTTGGAGGGTCGGCGTCGGATACGCAGTATTTT. This gives the protein CASTLGGSASDTQYF.

The V gene is TRBV28, the J gene TRBJ2-1; D call uncertain. V gave up 5 bases and J gave up 10 bases, with 9 bases separating them. This CDR3 is 11 amino acids long. In germline, CDR1 is MDHEN, CDR2 SYDVKM. Here the CDR3 reads CASSPLREQFF. CDR3 bases: TGTGCCAGCAGTCCCCTCAGGGAGCAGTTCTTC. Drawing the rest from reference TRBV28 and TRBJ2-1, the complete variable domain is DVKVTQSSRYLVKRTGEKVFLECVQDMDHENMFWYRQDPGLGLRLIYFSYDVKMKEKGDIPEGYSVSREKKERFSLILESASTNQTSMYLCASSPLREQFFGPGTRLTVL.

The chain couples TRBV1 to TRBJ1-1. TRBV1 is marked as a pseudogene. This CDR3 is 13 amino acids long. CDR3 in DNA: TGCACCAGCAGCCAAGGTTGTAGCCATGTCGCTTTCTTT. As protein: CTSSQGCSHVAFF.

The chain carries TRBV11-2 and TRBJ1-6, with 7 bases identical to TRBD1. Germline V CDR1 and CDR2: SGHAT, FQNNGV. Germline trimming cut 0 bases from V and 10 bases from J; bases unmatched to any gene: 6. CDR3 length: 15 amino acids. CDR3 loop: CASSLDPGGYSPLHF. For the CDR3, the DNA is TGTGCCAGCAGCTTAGATCCAGGGGGGTACTCACCCCTCCACTTT.

The chain carries TRBV11-1 and TRBJ2-7; 9 bases are shared with TRBD1. Trimming took 6 bases from V and 1 from J; bases not matched to a gene: 7. The CDR3 runs to 15 residues. In germline, CDR1 is SGHAT, CDR2 FQDESV (reference sequence). The DNA for the CDR3 is TGTGCCAGCAGGCTCGACAGGGGGTTATCCTACGAGCAGTACTTC. Its translation is CASRLDRGLSYEQYF.

The CDR3 region has the DNA TGTGCCATCAGTGGTAGCGGTGAGGAGACCCAGTACTTC. Protein sequence: CAISGSGEETQYF. The rearrangement links TRBV10-3 to TRBJ2-5, with a weak D call TRBD2 (6 bases). The CDR3 spans 13 residues. Germline values: CDR1 ENHRY, CDR2 SYGVKD. V lost 4 bases and J 5 bases, leaving 11 bases between the germline ends.

The chain links TRBV28 to TRBJ1-5, with D possibly being TRBD1 (5 bases). Germline lookup yields CDR1 MDHEN and CDR2 SYDVKM. This CDR3 is built from 14 residues. Trimming took off 6 bases at V and 0 bases at J, with 9 bases between the two ends. The CDR3 region is CASREQVSNQPQHF. Written as DNA, the CDR3 is TGTGCCAGCAGGGAACAGGTTAGCAATCAGCCCCAGCATTTT. Drawing the rest from reference TRBV28 and TRBJ1-5, the complete variable domain is DVKVTQSSRYLVKRTGEKVFLECVQDMDHENMFWYRQDPGLGLRLIYFSYDVKMKEKGDIPEGYSVSREKKERFSLILESASTNQTSMYLCASREQVSNQPQHFGDGTRLSIL.

V is TRBV4-3 and J is TRBJ2-7; possible D gene TRBD2, 5 bases. Germline V lookup: CDR1 LGHNA, CDR2 YSLEER. CDR3 length equals 13 residues. The V and J ends lost 2 bases and 7 bases respectively, with 12 bases between them. The DNA for the CDR3 is TGCGCCAGCAGCCAATCCAGGTCGGGGGAGCAGTACTTC. It specifies CASSQSRSGEQYF.

The chain carries TRBV28 and TRBJ2-1; D gene uncertain. This CDR3 has 14 residues. The germline CDR1 and CDR2 sequences are MDHEN and SYDVKM. Trimming stripped 6 bases from V and 10 bases from J, with 19 bases between. The DNA of the CDR3 is TGTGCCAGCAGCCCAACCAGACTGGCCGGGGAGCAGTTCTTC. It is translated as CASSPTRLAGEQFF.

This chain joins TRBV6-5 and TRBJ2-7; TRBD2 aligns across 7 bases. This CDR3 comprises 13 residues. V lost 7 bases and J lost 4; bases outside the gene matches: 7. Germline values: CDR1 MNHEY, CDR2 SVGAGI. The CDR3 is CASKEASGYEQYF. The CDR3 coding sequence is TGTGCCAGCAAGGAGGCTAGCGGTTACGAGCAGTACTTC.